This T cell receptor (beta chain) was captured in a study of T cell clonality in common variable immunodeficiency. On this clone: The antigen is not known. Sequencing ends 3 residues short of the CDR3 end; the germline J gene provides the rest.

With V trimmed by 5 bases and J by 4 bases, 4 bases remained unmatched. Looked up from germline, CDR1 is SEHNR and CDR2 is FQNEAQ (reference sequence). CDR3 length: 15 residues. Whole-study results and caveats: Shared TCRbeta clones were fewer between CVID subjects than controls. CVID subjects had higher TCRbeta clonality than healthy controls, most marked in about a third.

The repertoire was sequenced with immunoSEQ multiplex PCR; TCRdb's copy has only in-frame clones and lacks some. The sample includes tens of thousands of clones, none of them occurring once. Material: peripheral blood mononuclear cells. The chain links TRBV7-9 to TRBJ2-1; 11 nucleotides match TRBD1. This clonotype originated in a person between 18 and 70 years old in good health. CDR3 residues: CASSPGTGGYNEQFF. The sequenced CDR3 bases are TGTGCCAGCAGCCCCGGGACAGGGGGGTACAATGAG. The full variable domain, with the rest looked up from reference TRBV7-9 and TRBJ2-1, is DTGVSQNPRHKITKRGQNVTFRCDPISEHNRLYWYRQTLGQGPEFLTYFQNEAQLEKSRLLSDRFSAERPKGSFSTLEIQRTEQGDSAMYLCASSPGTGGYNEQFFGPGTRLTVL.